What follows are 3 T cell receptor beta chains derived from one specimen sequenced in a study of shared clonotypes between healthy human individuals. The naive CD8 subset, CD45RO-negative cells positively selected for CCR7, excluded terminally differentiated effector memory CD45RA+ cells. Sequenced by immunoSEQ multiplex PCR; TCRdb stores in-frame clones only, minus some. The sample has more than 2 million clones; roughly 93% are singletons. The specimen sequenced was naive CD8+ T cells from PBMCs. The receptors shown here come from a man between 18 and 35 years old in good health. Some clones in this sample may be carry-over from other donors' samples.

The chain couples TRBV7-9 to TRBJ2-7; D uncertain. CDR1 is SEHNR, CDR2 FQNEAQ, per germline (reference sequence). The V end lost 5 bases, the J end lost 4 bases, and 9 bases lay between the germline ends. This CDR3 region has 12 residues. Here the CDR3 DNA reads TGTGCCAGCAGCCCTAACGTATACGAGCAGTACTTC. Its protein is CASSPNVYEQYF. The full variable domain, completed using reference TRBV7-9 and TRBJ2-7, is DTGVSQNPRHKITKRGQNVTFRCDPISEHNRLYWYRQTLGQGPEFLTYFQNEAQLEKSRLLSDRFSAERPKGSFSTLEIQRTEQGDSAMYLCASSPNVYEQYFGPGTRLTVT.

The gene calls are TRBV7-8 and TRBJ2-1; 13 nucleotides line up with TRBD2. Germline V gene data show CDR1 as SGHVS and CDR2 as FQNEAQ. With V trimmed by 0 bases and J by 12 bases, 11 bases remained unmatched. The CDR3 runs 17 residues. The CDR3 DNA reads TGTGCCAGCAGCTTAGCCCGACTAGCGGGAGGCCAGAGGGGGCAGTTCTTC. It encodes CASSLARLAGGQRGQFF.

This clone appeared once. This chain joins TRBV29-1 and TRBJ2-3; D is ambiguous. This CDR3 is built from 14 residues. Germline values: CDR1 SQVTM, CDR2 ANQGSEA. The germline V and J ends were trimmed by 7 bases and 2 bases, with 16 bases remaining between them. The CDR3 loop reads CSARPSLDTDTQYF. The CDR3 DNA follows: TGCAGCGCCCGACCGTCCCTAGACACAGATACGCAGTATTTT.